This TCR beta chain is drawn from a study of beta chain features in type 1 diabetes. On the study more broadly: No patient-donor differences in age, gender, total cells or subset yield.

The V gene's germline CDR1 is GTSNPN and CDR2 SVGIG (reference sequence). V lost 4 bases, J lost 8 bases, and 14 bases lay in between. The CDR3 is made up of 13 amino acids. Study-level points and caveats: For type 1 diabetes patients, VDJ junctions showed fewer insertions and more deletions. In every one of the four CD4+ subsets, TCRB CDR3s were moderately but significantly shorter in Type 1 diabetes patients.

This clone was found a few times. Its matching antigen is unknown. The authors reverse transcribed all of the isolated RNA, so sequencing captured expressed TCRB transcripts. Roughly 3.5 million reads per sample on average were obtained from naive, central memory and regulatory T cell samples. Some clones are missing from TCRdb's copy, which holds only in-frame ones; the method was immunoSEQ multiplex PCR. This table has some 280,000 clones, over 11% appearing once. A single heparinised draw of roughly 120 mL on average was taken per donor. This sequence originates from a young man with type 1 diabetes. Material: naive CD4+ T cells from blood. The V and J genes are TRBV30 and TRBJ2-2, with D possibly matching TRBD2 (6 bases). The CDR3 region has the DNA TGTGCCTGGACCTTCGGGAGTACGGGGGAGCTGTTTTTT. Residues: CAWTFGSTGELFF.